This T cell receptor beta chain was identified during a study of a mutant IDH1 vaccine in newly diagnosed glioma. Study-wide context: The patients were given eight vaccinations, one each in weeks 1, 3, 5, 7, 11, 15, 19 and 23. Once 4-6 weeks had passed after radiotherapy alone, vaccination started, or it started with temozolomide cycles. Treated patients, averaging about 40 years, were around 62% male and around 38% female. Previous treatment comprised radiotherapy, temozolomide, or both, mostly both.

TCRdb keeps only in-frame clones here, not all; method: immunoSEQ multiplex PCR. Altogether tens of thousands of clones are present, about 80% being singletons, with the ten largest covering 20% to 25%. Points on this clone: Its specificity is unknown.

Trimming took off 2 bases at V and 3 bases at J, with 20 bases between the two ends. This CDR3 comprises 17 residues. From germline, CDR1 is SGHTA and CDR2 FQGNSA. Noted time point: week 5, during vaccination. Doses of 300 ug of mutant IDH1 20-mer peptide were given with topical imiquimod. This sequence originates from a young man with glioma. The material was PBMCs, obtained from a glioma patient whose treatment included an IDH1 peptide vaccine. The genes are TRBV7-2 and TRBJ2-7, with D possibly being TRBD1 or TRBD2 (5 bases each). DNA of the CDR3: TGTGCCAGCAGCTTATCGTCGGGGCAGGGATTTTTCTACGAGCAGTACTTC. Encoded protein: CASSLSSGQGFFYEQYF.